Below are 9 T cell receptor beta chains sequenced from a single sample in a study of T cells in Graves' hyperthyroidism and ophthalmopathy. The investigators amplified TCR beta CDR3 regions from RNA transcripts. A set of HTBI primers served as the primers for a first-round RT-PCR of the TCR CDR3. One entry per CDR3 protein, called by TCRdb with MiXCR from the multiplex PCR reads. The sample carries about 420,000 distinct CDR3 sequences, 15% to 17% recorded once. The sequencing sample was made of blood. The receptors were gathered from a woman aged 18-30 years with Graves' hyperthyroidism.

J is TRBJ2-7 and V is TRBV11-1, with D uncertain. Trimming left V 5 bases short and J 6 bases short, with 14 bases between. The length of the CDR3 is 13 residues. Per germline, CDR1 SGHAT and CDR2 FQDESV (reference sequence). CDR3 residues: CASSTRHGSEQYF. CDR3 nucleotides: TGTGCCAGCAGCACTCGGCACGGAAGCGAGCAGTACTTC.

This sequence joins TRBV29-1 and TRBJ2-2, with a tentative D call TRBD1 (6 bases). This CDR3 comprises 14 residues. CDR1 and CDR2 (germline): SQVTM, ANQGSEA. V lost 6 bases, J lost 10 bases, and 21 bases lay in between. The CDR3 bases are TGCAGCGTCCCCGGGAAACAGGGCTCGGTGGAGCTGTTTTTT. Residues: CSVPGKQGSVELFF.

There are many counts of this clonotype. This rearrangement joins TRBV7-9 to TRBJ2-5; 7 bases are a match to TRBD2. The CDR3 runs to 15 residues. V gave up 5 bases and J gave up 2 bases; unmatched junction bases: 8. The germline gives CDR1 SEHNR, CDR2 FQNEAQ (reference sequence). CDR3 nucleotides: TGTGCCAGCAGCACGCCTGGGGGGGGTCAAGAGACCCAGTACTTC. Protein product: CASSTPGGGQETQYF.

In its sample, this clonotype was seen many times. The J gene is TRBJ2-7, the V gene TRBV18; D gene uncertain. The germline V and J ends were trimmed by 1 base and 5 bases, with 6 bases remaining between them. CDR1 is KGHSH and CDR2 is LQKENI in the germline V gene. The CDR3 length is 12 residues. The CDR3 sequence is CASSPREDEQYF. As DNA, the CDR3 is TGTGCCAGCTCACCACGGGAAGACGAGCAGTACTTC.

This sequence joins TRBV20-1 and TRBJ2-7; 8 nucleotides line up with TRBD2. Germline-derived CDR1 and CDR2 are DFQATT and SNEGSKA (reference sequence). The junction had 10 bases not matched to a gene; V was cut back by 6 bases and J by 3 bases. This CDR3 is 14 amino acids long. The CDR3 DNA reads as TGCAGTGCCAGCCCCCTCCGGGGGGGCTACGAGCAGTACTTC. As protein: CSASPLRGGYEQYF.

At least ten counts were recorded for this clonotype. The chain uses TRBV6-1 and TRBJ2-1, with D possibly being TRBD2 (5 bases). V was cut by 5 bases and J by 13 bases, with 15 bases left in between. The CDR3 is 12 amino acids. From germline, CDR1 is MNHNS and CDR2 SASEGT. CDR3 bases: TGTGCCAGCAGTCCCTCCGGAGGATACCAGTTCTTC. Protein: CASSPSGGYQFF.

This clonotype was observed at least ten times. The chain combines TRBV7-9 with TRBJ2-3, with 8 nucleotides matching TRBD2. The trim removed 4 bases at V and 0 bases at J, leaving 12 bases unmatched. Per the germline V gene, CDR1 is SEHNR and CDR2 is FQNEAQ (reference sequence). The CDR3 has 18 amino acids. CDR3 amino acids: CASSWDAGGAFSTDTQYF. CDR3 in DNA: TGTGCCAGCAGCTGGGACGCGGGGGGCGCTTTTAGCACAGATACGCAGTATTTT. Looking up the rest from reference TRBV7-9 and TRBJ2-3 gives the full variable domain: DTGVSQNPRHKITKRGQNVTFRCDPISEHNRLYWYRQTLGQGPEFLTYFQNEAQLEKSRLLSDRFSAERPKGSFSTLEIQRTEQGDSAMYLCASSWDAGGAFSTDTQYFGPGTRLTVL.

This clonotype was recorded many times. The gene calls are TRBV20-1 and TRBJ1-4, with D possibly matching TRBD1 (5 bases). In germline, CDR1 is DFQATT, CDR2 SNEGSKA (reference sequence). The CDR3 length is 13 residues. Trimming took off 3 bases at V and 8 bases at J, with 13 bases between the two ends. CDR3 nucleotide sequence: TGCAGTGCTAGCCCGTTAAAGGGGGAAAAACTGTTTTTT. It yields the protein CSASPLKGEKLFF.

This clonotype came up many times. The junction departs from the called germline gene at one end, perhaps through a read error. The chain couples TRBV2 to TRBJ2-2, with 8 bases that match TRBD2. The CDR3 spans 15 residues. Germline CDR1 and CDR2: SNHLY and FYNNEI. CDR3 in DNA: TGTGCCAGCAGTCAAGCGGGGGAGAACACCGGGGAGCTGTTTTTT. Its translation is CASSQAGENTGELFF.